This passage covers 21 T cell receptor beta chains from one sample sequenced in a study of T-cell memory formation after mild COVID-19. In TCRdb, the 5' RACE reads were re-called with MiXCR into one record per CDR3 protein. The sample has fewer than 250,000 distinct CDR3 sequences, about 10% seen once. Sequenced input: PBMCs or a T cell subset sorted from them (not recorded which). All receptors derive from a man aged 18-30 years who had mild COVID-19 (a few samples of this study predate the infection). Cell type and time point are not known.

There are a few counts of this clonotype. The chain combines TRBV18 with TRBJ2-3; the D gene is possibly TRBD1 (5 bases). CDR1 is KGHSH, CDR2 LQKENI, per germline. The CDR3 loop spans 13 amino acids. V was pared by 2 bases and J by 6 bases, with 9 bases between. This CDR3 is CASSPGAGDTQYF. The CDR3 DNA reads as TGTGCCAGCTCACCAGGGGCCGGGGATACGCAGTATTTT.

The table lists this clonotype with a few counts. This chain connects TRBV12-3 or TRBV12-4 to TRBJ2-1; TRBD1 matches 8 bases. The V and J ends lost 0 bases and 6 bases, in that order; junction bases with no gene match: 7. The CDR3 sequence is 16 residues long. Written as DNA, the CDR3 is TGTGCCAGCAGTTTAGCGCGACAGGGGCTTGGCAATGAGCAGTTCTTC. Its translation is CASSLARQGLGNEQFF.

This sequence joins TRBV6-2 or TRBV6-3 and TRBJ1-5; no clear D. CDR1 is MNHEY and CDR2 is SVGEGT in the germline V gene. Trimming left V 0 bases short and J 0 bases short, with 15 bases between. The CDR3 totals 18 residues. The CDR3 sequence: CASSYSSLGKPSNQPQHF. In DNA, the CDR3 is TGTGCCAGCAGTTACTCGAGTCTGGGAAAGCCTAGCAATCAGCCCCAGCATTTT.

This chain links TRBV10-3 with TRBJ1-6; D is possibly TRBD1 (6 bases). Germline V gene lookup returns CDR1 ENHRY and CDR2 SYGVKD. The V end lost 5 bases, the J end lost 1 base, and 12 bases lay between the germline ends. This CDR3 has 16 amino acids. The CDR3 bases are TGTGCCATCAGTTTATCAGGGGCGTCCTATAATTCACCCCTCCACTTT. Translation gives CAISLSGASYNSPLHF.

This clonotype was observed a handful of times. The chain uses TRBV7-8 and TRBJ2-7; 7 positions agree with TRBD2. The CDR3 totals 12 residues. CDR1 is SGHVS and CDR2 is FQNEAQ in the germline V gene. CDR3 nucleotide sequence: TGTGCCAGCAGCCTAGCGGCAAACGAGCAGTACGTC. Translating it yields CASSLAANEQYV.

This clonotype was counted between two and nine times. The rearrangement joins TRBV4-1 to TRBJ2-3; maybe TRBD1 (6 bases). The CDR3 runs to 19 residues. The germline gives CDR1 MGHRA, CDR2 YSYEKL. V gave up 8 bases and J gave up 2 bases, with 29 bases separating them. CDR3 protein: CASSHRRILIRDNTDTQYF. CDR3 DNA sequence: TGCGCCAGCTCGCACCGCCGGATCCTGATCCGGGACAACACAGATACGCAGTATTTT.

CDR3 loop: CASISYGASGGAIGVGTQYF. CDR3 DNA sequence: TGTGCCAGCATCTCATATGGAGCTAGCGGGGGGGCCATAGGAGTCGGTACGCAGTATTTT. The rearrangement links TRBV6-2 or TRBV6-3 to TRBJ2-3, with 12 bases identical to TRBD2. V was clipped by 7 bases and J by 8 bases; unmatched bases: 25. The CDR3 consists of 20 residues. In germline, CDR1 is MNHEY, CDR2 SVGEGT.

This sequence joins TRBV7-9 and TRBJ1-5, with D maybe TRBD1 (6 bases). V gave up 3 bases and J gave up 0 bases, with 12 bases separating them. This CDR3 region has 16 residues. CDR1 and CDR2 from the germline V gene are SEHNR and FQNEAQ (reference sequence). The CDR3 DNA reads TGTGCCAGCAGCTTTGACAGGTTTAATAGCAATCAGCCCCAGCATTTT. Its protein is CASSFDRFNSNQPQHF.

The chain joins TRBV4-2 to TRBJ2-5; D call uncertain. With 1 base removed from V and 5 bases from J, the gap between germline ends came to 11 bases. The CDR3 runs 14 residues. Germline loops: CDR1 LGHNA, CDR2 YNFKEQ. The CDR3 nucleotides read TGTGCCAGCAGCCAAGGCACAGTTAGGGAGACCCAGTACTTC. Amino acid sequence: CASSQGTVRETQYF.

This clonotype occurred many times. V and J are TRBV5-6 and TRBJ1-5, with TRBD1 as a possible D gene (5 bases). The CDR3 spans 15 residues. Trimming removed 1 base at V and 7 bases at J, with 15 bases between. Germline V gene sequence: CDR1 SGHDT, CDR2 YYEEEE. CDR3 nucleotides: TGTGCCAGCAGCTTGCGCCGGCAGGGTGGACAGCCCCAGCATTTT. Its translation: CASSLRRQGGQPQHF.

This clonotype was seen more than once but under ten times. This chain links TRBV24-1 with TRBJ2-3; D not certain. Germline CDR1 is KGHDR and CDR2 is SFDVKD. The V end lost 3 bases, the J end lost 4 bases, and 10 bases lay between the germline ends. This CDR3 comprises 14 residues. CDR3 nucleotides: TGTGCCACCAGTGATACGCATGTCTCAGATACGCAGTATTTT. Its translation is CATSDTHVSDTQYF.

This clonotype was recorded a few times. The chain couples TRBV6-5 to TRBJ2-1, with D uncertain. This CDR3 contains 12 residues. V lost 6 bases to trimming and J lost 10 bases, with 13 bases between them. Germline CDR1 is MNHEY and CDR2 is SVGAGI. CDR3 coding DNA: TGTGCCAGCAGGTTTGGGGAAAACGAGCAGTTCTTC. Protein product: CASRFGENEQFF.

This rearrangement joins TRBV19 to TRBJ2-1; 7 positions agree with TRBD1. Trimming removed 6 bases from V and 5 bases from J; junction bases left unmatched: 7. Germline V CDR1 and CDR2: LNHDA, SQIVND (reference sequence). The CDR3 runs to 14 residues. The CDR3 region has the DNA TGTGCCAGTAGATCGGACAGGTGGGACAATGAGCAGTTCTTC. Translating it yields CASRSDRWDNEQFF. Drawing the rest from reference TRBV19 and TRBJ2-1, the complete variable domain is DGGITQSPKYLFRKEGQNVTLSCEQNLNHDAMYWYRQDPGQGLRLIYYSQIVNDFQKGDIAEGYSVSREKKESFPLTVTSAQKNPTAFYLCASRSDRWDNEQFFGPGTRLTVL.

The rearrangement uses TRBV28 and TRBJ1-4, with D unresolved. The CDR3 consists of 15 residues. Per germline, CDR1 MDHEN and CDR2 SYDVKM. V was pared by 2 bases and J by 8 bases, with 15 bases between. The CDR3, as DNA: TGTGCCAGCAGTTTAAGGGCCTCGGGGAGGGAAAAACTGTTTTTT. It is translated as CASSLRASGREKLFF.

This sequence joins TRBV4-3 and TRBJ2-5; D uncertain. Germline V lookup: CDR1 LGHNA, CDR2 YSLEER. The CDR3 has 16 amino acids. Trimming removed 6 bases at V and 1 base at J, with 18 bases between. The CDR3 coding sequence is TGCGCCAGCAGTGGCAAGATCAGCCCGCTCCAAGAGACCCAGTACTTC. Translating gives CASSGKISPLQETQYF.

The sample holds many counts of this clonotype. This chain links TRBV29-1 with TRBJ2-1; weak D call: TRBD2 (5 bases). This CDR3 region has 14 residues. V lost 5 bases, J lost 7 bases, and 18 bases lay in between. Germline V lookup: CDR1 SQVTM, CDR2 ANQGSEA. CDR3 sequence (DNA): TGCAGCGTTTCCCGACCCCCGGGATTTAATGAGCAGTTCTTC. It translates to CSVSRPPGFNEQFF.

The chain uses TRBV20-1 and TRBJ2-2; D call uncertain. CDR1 is DFQATT and CDR2 is SNEGSKA in the germline V gene (reference sequence). This CDR3 is built from 12 residues. Trimming removed 6 bases from V and 2 bases from J, with 7 bases in between. The CDR3, as DNA: TGCAGTGCCAACAGCAACACCGGGGAGCTGTTTTTT. Translated: CSANSNTGELFF.

This clonotype was picked up many times. The chain employs TRBV6-5 and TRBJ2-1, with no clear D. CDR1 is MNHEY and CDR2 is SVGAGI in the germline V gene. Trimming removed 8 bases from V and 0 bases from J, with 5 bases in between. The CDR3 sequence is 12 residues long. The DNA of the CDR3 is TGTGCCAGCCAAAGCTCCTACAATGAGCAGTTCTTC. This sequence encodes CASQSSYNEQFF.

The rearrangement joins TRBV28 to TRBJ2-5; D is unresolved. CDR3 length: 12 residues. V was pared by 8 bases and J by 5 bases, with 12 bases between. CDR1 is MDHEN and CDR2 is SYDVKM in the germline V gene. The DNA for the CDR3 is TGTGCCAGCCATGATTTGGGGGAGACCCAGTACTTC. Its translation is CASHDLGETQYF.

The V call is TRBV5-1, the J call TRBJ2-2, with 7 nucleotides matching TRBD1. The CDR3 is made up of 15 amino acids. Germline V gene sequence: CDR1 SGHRS, CDR2 YFSETQ. V shed 4 bases, J shed 4 bases, and the junction held 7 bases outside the gene matches. This chain's CDR3 is CASSPDRVATGELFF. CDR3 bases: TGCGCCAGCAGCCCCGACAGGGTAGCCACCGGGGAGCTGTTTTTT.

This clonotype turned up a few times. The V gene is TRBV5-1, the J gene TRBJ2-6; D might be TRBD1 (5 bases). Germline CDR1 is SGHRS and CDR2 is YFSETQ. This CDR3 has 16 amino acids. V dropped 4 bases and J dropped 1 base, with 12 bases sitting between them. CDR3 in amino acids: CASSPRVFSGANVLTF. The CDR3 coding sequence is TGCGCCAGCAGCCCCAGGGTTTTTTCTGGGGCCAACGTCCTGACTTTC.